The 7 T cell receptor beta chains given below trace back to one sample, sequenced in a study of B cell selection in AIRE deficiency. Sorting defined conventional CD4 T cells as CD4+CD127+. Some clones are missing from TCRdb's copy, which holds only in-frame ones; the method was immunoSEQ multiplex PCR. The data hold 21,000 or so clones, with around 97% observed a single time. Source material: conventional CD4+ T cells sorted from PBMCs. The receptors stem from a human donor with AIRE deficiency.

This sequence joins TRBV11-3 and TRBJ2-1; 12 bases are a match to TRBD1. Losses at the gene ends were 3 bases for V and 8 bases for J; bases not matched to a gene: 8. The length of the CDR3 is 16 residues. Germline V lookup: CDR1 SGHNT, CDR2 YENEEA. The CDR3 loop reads CASSFQGTGGWDEQFF. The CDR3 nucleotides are TGTGCCAGCAGCTTCCAAGGGACAGGGGGCTGGGATGAGCAGTTCTTC.

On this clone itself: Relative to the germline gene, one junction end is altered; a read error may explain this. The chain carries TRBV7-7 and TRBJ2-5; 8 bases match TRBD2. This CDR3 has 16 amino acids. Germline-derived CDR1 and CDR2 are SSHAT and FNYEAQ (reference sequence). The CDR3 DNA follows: TGTGCTAGCAGCCGACAACCCGGGACTAGATTCGAGACCCAGTACTTC. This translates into CASSRQPGTRFETQYF.

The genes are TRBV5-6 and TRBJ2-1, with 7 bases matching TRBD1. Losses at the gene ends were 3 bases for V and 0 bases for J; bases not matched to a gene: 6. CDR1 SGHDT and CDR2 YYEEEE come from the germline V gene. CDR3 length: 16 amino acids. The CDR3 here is CASSSETGFSYNEQFF. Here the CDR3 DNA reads TGTGCCAGCAGCTCAGAGACAGGGTTCTCCTACAATGAGCAGTTCTTC.

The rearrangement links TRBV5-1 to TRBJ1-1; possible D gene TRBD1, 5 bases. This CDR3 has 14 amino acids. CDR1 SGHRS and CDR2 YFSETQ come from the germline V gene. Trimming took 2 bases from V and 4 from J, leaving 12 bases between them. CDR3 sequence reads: CASSFSGMFTEAFF. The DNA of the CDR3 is TGCGCCAGCAGCTTCTCAGGGATGTTCACTGAAGCTTTCTTT.

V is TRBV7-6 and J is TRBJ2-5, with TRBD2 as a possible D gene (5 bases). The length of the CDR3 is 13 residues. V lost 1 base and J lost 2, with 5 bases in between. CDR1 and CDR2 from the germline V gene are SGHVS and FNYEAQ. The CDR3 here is CASSLGGQETQYF. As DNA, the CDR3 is TGTGCCAGCAGCTTAGGAGGGCAAGAGACCCAGTACTTC.

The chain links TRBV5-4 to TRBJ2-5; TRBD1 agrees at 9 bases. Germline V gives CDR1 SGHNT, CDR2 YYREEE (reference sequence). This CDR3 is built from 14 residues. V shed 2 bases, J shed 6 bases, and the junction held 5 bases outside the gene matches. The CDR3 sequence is CASSFRTGDKTQYF. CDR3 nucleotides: TGTGCCAGCAGCTTCCGGACAGGGGACAAGACCCAGTACTTC.

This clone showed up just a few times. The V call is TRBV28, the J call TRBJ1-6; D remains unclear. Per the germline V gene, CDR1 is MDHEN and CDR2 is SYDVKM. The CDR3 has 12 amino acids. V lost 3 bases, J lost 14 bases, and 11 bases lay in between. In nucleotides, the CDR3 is TGTGCCAGCAGTTTCAGCCTGCGGGCCCTCCACTTT. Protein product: CASSFSLRALHF.